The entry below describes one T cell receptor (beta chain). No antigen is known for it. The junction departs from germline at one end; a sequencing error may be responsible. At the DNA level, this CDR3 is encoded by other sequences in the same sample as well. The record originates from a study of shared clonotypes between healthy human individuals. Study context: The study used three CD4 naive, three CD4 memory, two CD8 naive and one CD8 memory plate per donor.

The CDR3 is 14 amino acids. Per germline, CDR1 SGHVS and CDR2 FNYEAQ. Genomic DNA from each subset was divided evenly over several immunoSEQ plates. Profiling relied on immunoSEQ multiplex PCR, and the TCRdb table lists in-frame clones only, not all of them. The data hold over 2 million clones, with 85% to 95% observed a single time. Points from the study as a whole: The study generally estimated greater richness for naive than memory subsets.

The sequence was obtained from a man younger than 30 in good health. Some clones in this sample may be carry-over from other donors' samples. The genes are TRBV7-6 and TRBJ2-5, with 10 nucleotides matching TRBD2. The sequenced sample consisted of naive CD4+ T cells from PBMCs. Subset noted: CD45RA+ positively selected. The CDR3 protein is CASSLAGVGETQYF. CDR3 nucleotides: TGTGCCAGCAGCCTAGCGGGAGTGGGGGAGACCCAGTACTTC.